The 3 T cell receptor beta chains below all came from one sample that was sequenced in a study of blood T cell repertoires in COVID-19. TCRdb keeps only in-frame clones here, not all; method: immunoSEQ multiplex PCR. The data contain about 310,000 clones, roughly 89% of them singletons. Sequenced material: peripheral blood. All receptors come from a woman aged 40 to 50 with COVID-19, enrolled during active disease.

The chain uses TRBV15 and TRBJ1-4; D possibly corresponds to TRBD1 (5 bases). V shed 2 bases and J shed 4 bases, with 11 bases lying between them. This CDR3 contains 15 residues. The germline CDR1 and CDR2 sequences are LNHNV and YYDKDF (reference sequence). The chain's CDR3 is CATSRPGQNNEKLFF. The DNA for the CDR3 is TGTGCCACCAGCAGACCAGGACAAAATAATGAAAAACTGTTTTTT.

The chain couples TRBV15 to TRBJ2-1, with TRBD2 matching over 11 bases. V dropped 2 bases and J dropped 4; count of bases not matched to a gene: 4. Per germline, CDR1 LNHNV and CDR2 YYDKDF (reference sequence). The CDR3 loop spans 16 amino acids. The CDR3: CATSRTLAGGYNEQFF. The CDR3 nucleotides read TGTGCCACCAGCAGAACTCTAGCGGGGGGTTACAATGAGCAGTTCTTC.

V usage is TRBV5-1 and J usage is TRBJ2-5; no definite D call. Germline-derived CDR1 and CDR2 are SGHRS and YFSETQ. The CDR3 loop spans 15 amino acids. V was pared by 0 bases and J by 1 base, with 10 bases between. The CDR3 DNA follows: TGCGCCAGCAGCTTGGACGGTACCGTCCAAGAGACCCAGTACTTC. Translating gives CASSLDGTVQETQYF.